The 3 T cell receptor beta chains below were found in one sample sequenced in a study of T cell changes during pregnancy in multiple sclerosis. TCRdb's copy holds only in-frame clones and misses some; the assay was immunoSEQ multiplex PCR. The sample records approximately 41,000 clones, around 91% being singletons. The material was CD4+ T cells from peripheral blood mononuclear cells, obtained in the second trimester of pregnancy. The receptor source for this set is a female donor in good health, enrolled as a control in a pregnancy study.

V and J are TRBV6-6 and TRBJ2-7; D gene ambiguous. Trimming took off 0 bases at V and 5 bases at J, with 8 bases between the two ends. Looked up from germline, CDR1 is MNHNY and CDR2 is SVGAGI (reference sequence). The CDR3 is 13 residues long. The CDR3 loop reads CASSYSMSHEQYF. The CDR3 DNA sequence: TGTGCCAGCAGTTACTCGATGAGCCACGAGCAGTACTTC.

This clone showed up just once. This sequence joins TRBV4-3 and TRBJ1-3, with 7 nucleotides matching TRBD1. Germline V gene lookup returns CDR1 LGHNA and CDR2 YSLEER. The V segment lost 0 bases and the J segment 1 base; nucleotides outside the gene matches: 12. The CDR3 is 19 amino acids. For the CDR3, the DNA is TGCGCCAGCAGCCAAGACCCACAGGGGCACCCCTCATCTGGAAACACCATATATTTT. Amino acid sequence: CASSQDPQGHPSSGNTIYF.

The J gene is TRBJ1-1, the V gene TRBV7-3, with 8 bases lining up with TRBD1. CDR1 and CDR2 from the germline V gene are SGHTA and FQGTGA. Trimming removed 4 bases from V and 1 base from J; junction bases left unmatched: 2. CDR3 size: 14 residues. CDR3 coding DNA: TGTGCCAGCAGCTCAGGGGGCGCGAACACTGAAGCTTTCTTT. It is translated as CASSSGGANTEAFF.